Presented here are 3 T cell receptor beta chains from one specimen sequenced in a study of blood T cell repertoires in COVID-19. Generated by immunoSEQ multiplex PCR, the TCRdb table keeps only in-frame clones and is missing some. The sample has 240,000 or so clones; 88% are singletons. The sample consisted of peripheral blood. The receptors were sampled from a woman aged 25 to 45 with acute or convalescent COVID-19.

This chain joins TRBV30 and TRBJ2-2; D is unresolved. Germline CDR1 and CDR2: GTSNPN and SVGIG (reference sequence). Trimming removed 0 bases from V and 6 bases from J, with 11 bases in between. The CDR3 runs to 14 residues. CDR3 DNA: TGTGCCTGGAGTGTACAATCAAAATCCGGGGAGCTGTTTTTT. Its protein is CAWSVQSKSGELFF.

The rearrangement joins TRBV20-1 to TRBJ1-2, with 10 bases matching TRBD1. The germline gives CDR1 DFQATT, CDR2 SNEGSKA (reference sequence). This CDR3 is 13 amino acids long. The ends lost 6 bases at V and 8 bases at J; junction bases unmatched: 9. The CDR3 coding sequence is TGCAGTGCGAGTAAGACAGGGGGCAACGGCTACACCTTC. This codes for CSASKTGGNGYTF.

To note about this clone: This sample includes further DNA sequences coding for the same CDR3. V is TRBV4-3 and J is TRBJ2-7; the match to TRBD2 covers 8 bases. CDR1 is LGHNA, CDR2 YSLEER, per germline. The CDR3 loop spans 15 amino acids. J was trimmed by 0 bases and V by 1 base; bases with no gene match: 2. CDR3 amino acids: CASSQGLASSYEQYF. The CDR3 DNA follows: TGCGCCAGCAGCCAAGGACTAGCGTCCTCCTACGAGCAGTACTTC.